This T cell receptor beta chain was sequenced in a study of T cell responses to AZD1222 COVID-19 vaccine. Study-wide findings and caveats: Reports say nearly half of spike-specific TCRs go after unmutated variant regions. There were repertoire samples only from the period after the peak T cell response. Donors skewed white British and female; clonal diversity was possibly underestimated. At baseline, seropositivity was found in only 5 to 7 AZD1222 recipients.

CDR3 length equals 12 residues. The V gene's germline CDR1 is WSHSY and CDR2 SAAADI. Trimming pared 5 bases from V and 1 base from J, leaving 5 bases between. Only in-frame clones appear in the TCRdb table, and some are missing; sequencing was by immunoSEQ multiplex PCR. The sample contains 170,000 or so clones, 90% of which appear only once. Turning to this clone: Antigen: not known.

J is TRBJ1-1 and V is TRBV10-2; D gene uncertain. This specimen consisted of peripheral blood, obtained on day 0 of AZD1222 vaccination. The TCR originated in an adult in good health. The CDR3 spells CASSPTNTEAFF. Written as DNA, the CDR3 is TGCGCCAGCAGTCCGACGAACACTGAAGCTTTCTTT.